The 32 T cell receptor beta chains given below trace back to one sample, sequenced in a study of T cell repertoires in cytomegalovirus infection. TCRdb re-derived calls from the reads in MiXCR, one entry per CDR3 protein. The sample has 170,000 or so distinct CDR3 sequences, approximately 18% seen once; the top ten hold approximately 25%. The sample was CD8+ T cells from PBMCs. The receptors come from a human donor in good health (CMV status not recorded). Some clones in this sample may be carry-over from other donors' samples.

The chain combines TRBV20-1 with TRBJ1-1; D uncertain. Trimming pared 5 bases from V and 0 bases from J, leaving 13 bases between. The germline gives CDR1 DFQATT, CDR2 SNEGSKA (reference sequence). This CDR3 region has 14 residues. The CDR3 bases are TGCAGTGCTGTCCCCATTGCCATGAACACTGAAGCTTTCTTT. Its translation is CSAVPIAMNTEAFF.

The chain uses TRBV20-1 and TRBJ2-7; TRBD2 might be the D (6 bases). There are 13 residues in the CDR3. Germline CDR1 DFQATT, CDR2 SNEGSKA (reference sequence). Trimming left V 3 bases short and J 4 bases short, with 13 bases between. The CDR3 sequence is CSARDGGSYEQYF. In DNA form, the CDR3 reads TGCAGTGCTAGGGACGGGGGTTCATACGAGCAGTACTTC.

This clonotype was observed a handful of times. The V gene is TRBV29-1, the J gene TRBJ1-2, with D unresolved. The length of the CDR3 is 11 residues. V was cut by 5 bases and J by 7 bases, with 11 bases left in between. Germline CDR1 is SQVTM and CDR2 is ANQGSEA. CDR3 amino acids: CSVQFRPGYTF. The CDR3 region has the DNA TGCAGCGTTCAGTTTCGTCCTGGCTACACCTTC.

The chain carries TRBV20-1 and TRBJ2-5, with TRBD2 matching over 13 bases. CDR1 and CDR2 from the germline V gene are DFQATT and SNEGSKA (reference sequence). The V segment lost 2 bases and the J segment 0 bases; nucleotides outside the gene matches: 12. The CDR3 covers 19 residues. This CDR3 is CSARPPFIGTSGNQETQYF. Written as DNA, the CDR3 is TGCAGTGCTAGACCCCCATTCATCGGGACTAGCGGGAACCAAGAGACCCAGTACTTC.

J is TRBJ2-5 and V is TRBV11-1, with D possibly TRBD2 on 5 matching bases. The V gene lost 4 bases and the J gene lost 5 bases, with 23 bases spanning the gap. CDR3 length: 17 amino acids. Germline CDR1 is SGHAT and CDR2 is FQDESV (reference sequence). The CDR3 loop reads CASSYREGYGVGETQYF. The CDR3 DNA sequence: TGTGCCAGCAGCTACCGAGAAGGTTACGGGGTGGGGGAGACCCAGTACTTC.

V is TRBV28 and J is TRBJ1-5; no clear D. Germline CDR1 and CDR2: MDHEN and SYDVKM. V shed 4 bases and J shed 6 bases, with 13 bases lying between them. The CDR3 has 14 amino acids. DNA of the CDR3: TGTGCCAGCAGTTCGCAGGTGGGGAGTCAGCCCCAGCATTTT. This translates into CASSSQVGSQPQHF.

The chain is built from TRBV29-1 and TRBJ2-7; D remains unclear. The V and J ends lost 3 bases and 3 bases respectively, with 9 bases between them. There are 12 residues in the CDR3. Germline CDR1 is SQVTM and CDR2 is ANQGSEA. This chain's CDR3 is CSVEGSHYEQYF. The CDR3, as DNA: TGCAGCGTTGAGGGATCACACTACGAGCAGTACTTC.

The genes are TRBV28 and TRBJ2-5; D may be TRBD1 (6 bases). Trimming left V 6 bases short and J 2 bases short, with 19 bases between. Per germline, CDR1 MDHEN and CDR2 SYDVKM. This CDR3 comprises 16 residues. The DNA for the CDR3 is TGTGCCAGCAGCTATTATCGGACAGAGACGCAAGAGACCCAGTACTTC. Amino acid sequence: CASSYYRTETQETQYF. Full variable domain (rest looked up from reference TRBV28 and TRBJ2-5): DVKVTQSSRYLVKRTGEKVFLECVQDMDHENMFWYRQDPGLGLRLIYFSYDVKMKEKGDIPEGYSVSREKKERFSLILESASTNQTSMYLCASSYYRTETQETQYFGPGTRLLVL.

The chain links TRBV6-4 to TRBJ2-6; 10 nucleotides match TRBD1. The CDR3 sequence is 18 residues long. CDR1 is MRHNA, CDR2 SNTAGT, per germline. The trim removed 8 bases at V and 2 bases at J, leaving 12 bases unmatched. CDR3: CASPNSGDRGTGANVLTF. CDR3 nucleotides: TGTGCCAGCCCTAACTCCGGGGACAGGGGCACTGGGGCCAACGTCCTGACTTTC.

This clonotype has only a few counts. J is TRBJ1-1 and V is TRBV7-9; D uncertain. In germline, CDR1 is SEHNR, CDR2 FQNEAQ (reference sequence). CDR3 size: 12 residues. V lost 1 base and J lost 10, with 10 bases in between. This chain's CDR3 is CASSLGARPAFF. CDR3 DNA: TGTGCCAGCAGCTTAGGGGCCCGGCCAGCTTTCTTT.

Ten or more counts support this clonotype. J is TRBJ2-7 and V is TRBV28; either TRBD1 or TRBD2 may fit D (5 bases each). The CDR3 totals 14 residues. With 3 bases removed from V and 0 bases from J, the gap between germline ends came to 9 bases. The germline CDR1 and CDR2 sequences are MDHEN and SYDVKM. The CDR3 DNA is TGTGCCAGCAGTTTCGGGGCCTACTCCTACGAGCAGTACTTC. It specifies CASSFGAYSYEQYF.

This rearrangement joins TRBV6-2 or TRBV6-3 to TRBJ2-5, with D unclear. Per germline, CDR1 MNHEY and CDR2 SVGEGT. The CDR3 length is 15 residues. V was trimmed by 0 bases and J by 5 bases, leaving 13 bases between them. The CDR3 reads CASSYSRTVGETQYF. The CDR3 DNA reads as TGTGCCAGCAGTTACTCGAGAACCGTCGGGGAGACCCAGTACTTC.

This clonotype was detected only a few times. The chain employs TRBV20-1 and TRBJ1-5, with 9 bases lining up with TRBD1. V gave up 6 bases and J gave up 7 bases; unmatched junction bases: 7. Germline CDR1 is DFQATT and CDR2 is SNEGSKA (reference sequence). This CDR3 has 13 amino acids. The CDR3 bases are TGCAGTGCCAATCCGGGACAGGGACAGCCCCAGCATTTT. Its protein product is CSANPGQGQPQHF.

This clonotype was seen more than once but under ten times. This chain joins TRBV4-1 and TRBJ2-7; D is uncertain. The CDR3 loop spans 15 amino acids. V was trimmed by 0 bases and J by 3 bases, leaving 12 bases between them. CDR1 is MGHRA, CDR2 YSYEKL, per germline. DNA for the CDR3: TGCGCCAGCAGCCAAGATAACCAGGCCTACTACGAGCAGTACTTC. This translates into CASSQDNQAYYEQYF.

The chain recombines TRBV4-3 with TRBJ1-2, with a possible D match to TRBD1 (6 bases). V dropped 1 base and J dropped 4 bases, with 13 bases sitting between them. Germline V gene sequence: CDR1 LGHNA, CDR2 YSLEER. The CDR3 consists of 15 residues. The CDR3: CASSQALGGFYGYTF. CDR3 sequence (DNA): TGCGCCAGCAGCCAAGCGTTAGGGGGGTTCTATGGCTACACCTTC.

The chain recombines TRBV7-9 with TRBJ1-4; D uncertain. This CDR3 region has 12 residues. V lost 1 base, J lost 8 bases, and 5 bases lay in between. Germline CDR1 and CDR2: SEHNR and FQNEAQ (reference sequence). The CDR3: CASSLGAEKLFF. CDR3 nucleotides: TGTGCCAGCAGCTTAGGGGCGGAAAAACTGTTTTTT.

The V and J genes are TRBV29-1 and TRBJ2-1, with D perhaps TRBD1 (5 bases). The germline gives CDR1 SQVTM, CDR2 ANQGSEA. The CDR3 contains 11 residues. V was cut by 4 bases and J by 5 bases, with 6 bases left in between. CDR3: CSVVTDNEQFF. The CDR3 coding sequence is TGCAGCGTTGTGACAGACAATGAGCAGTTCTTC.

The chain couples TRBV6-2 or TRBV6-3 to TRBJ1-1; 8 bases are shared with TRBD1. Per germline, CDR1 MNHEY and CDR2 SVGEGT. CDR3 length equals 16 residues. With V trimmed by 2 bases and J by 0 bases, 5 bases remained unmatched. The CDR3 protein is CASSYVGDRLNTEAFF. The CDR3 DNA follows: TGTGCCAGCAGTTACGTCGGGGACAGGCTGAACACTGAAGCTTTCTTT.

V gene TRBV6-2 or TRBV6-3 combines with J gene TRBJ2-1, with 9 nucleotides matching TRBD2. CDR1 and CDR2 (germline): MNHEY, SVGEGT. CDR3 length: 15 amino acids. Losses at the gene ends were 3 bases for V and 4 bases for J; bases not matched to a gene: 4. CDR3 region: CASSYAAGGYNEQFF. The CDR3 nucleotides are TGTGCCAGCAGTTATGCTGCGGGGGGGTACAATGAGCAGTTCTTC.

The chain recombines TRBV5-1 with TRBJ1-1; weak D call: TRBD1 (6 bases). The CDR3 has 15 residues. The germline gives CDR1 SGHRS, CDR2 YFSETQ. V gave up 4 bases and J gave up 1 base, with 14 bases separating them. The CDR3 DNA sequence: TGCGCCAGCAGCAGGACAGATACCCGGAACACTGAAGCTTTCTTT. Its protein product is CASSRTDTRNTEAFF.

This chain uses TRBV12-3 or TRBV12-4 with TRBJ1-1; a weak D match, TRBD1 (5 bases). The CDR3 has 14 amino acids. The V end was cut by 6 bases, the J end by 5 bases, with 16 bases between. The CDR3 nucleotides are TGTGCCAGCAGGTCCAAGGGCGGGGGAACTGAAGCTTTCTTT. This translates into CASRSKGGGTEAFF.

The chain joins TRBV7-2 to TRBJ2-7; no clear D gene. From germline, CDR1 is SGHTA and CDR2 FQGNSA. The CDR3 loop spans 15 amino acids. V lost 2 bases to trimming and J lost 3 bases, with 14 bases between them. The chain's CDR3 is CASSLTPMVLYEQYF. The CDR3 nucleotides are TGTGCCAGCAGCTTAACCCCAATGGTTCTCTACGAGCAGTACTTC.

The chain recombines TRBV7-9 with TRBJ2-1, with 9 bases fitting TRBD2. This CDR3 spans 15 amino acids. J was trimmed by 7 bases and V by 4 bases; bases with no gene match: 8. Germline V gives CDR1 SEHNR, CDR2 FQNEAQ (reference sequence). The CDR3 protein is CASSSGLAGGNEQFF. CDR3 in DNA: TGTGCCAGCAGCTCGGGACTAGCCGGGGGGAATGAGCAGTTCTTC.

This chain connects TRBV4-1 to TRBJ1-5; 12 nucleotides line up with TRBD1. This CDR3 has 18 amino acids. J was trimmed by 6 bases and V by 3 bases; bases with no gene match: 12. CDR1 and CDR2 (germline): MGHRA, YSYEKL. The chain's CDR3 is CASSHDRWDRGPGQPQHF. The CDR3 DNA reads TGCGCCAGCAGCCACGACCGGTGGGACAGGGGGCCGGGTCAGCCCCAGCATTTT.

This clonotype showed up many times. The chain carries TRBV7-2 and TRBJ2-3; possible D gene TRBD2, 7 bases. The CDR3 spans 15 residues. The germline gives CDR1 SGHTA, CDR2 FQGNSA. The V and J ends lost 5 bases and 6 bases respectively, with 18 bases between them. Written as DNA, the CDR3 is TGTGCCAGCAGCCAAGGAGGGGGGGGCCTCGATACGCAGTATTTT. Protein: CASSQGGGGLDTQYF. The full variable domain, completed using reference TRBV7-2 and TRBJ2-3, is GAGVSQSPSNKVTEKGKDVELRCDPISGHTALYWYRQSLGQGLEFLIYFQGNSAPDKSGLPSDRFSAERTGGSVSTLTIQRTQQEDSAVYLCASSQGGGGLDTQYFGPGTRLTVL.

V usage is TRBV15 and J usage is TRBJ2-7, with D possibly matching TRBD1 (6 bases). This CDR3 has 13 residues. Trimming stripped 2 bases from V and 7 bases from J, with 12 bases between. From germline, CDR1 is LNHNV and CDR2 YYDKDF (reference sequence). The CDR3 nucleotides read TGTGCCACCAGCAGACAGGGGATGAGAGAGCAGTACTTC. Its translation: CATSRQGMREQYF. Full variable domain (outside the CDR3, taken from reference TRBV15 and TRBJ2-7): DAMVIQNPRYQVTQFGKPVTLSCSQTLNHNVMYWYQQKSSQAPKLLFHYYDKDFNNEADTPDNFQSRRPNTSFCFLDIRSPGLGDTAMYLCATSRQGMREQYFGPGTRLTVT.

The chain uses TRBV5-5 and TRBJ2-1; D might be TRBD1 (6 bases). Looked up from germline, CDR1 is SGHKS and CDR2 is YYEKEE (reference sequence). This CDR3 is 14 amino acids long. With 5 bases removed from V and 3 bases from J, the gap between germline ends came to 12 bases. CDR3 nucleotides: TGTGCCAGCAGTTCTGCGGACAGCTACAATGAGCAGTTCTTC. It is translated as CASSSADSYNEQFF.

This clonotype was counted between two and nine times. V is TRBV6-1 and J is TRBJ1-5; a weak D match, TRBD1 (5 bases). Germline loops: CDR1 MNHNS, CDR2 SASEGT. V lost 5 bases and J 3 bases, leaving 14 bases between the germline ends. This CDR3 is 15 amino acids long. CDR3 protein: CASSPGTGLNQPQHF. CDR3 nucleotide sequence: TGTGCCAGCAGTCCCGGGACGGGGCTCAATCAGCCCCAGCATTTT.

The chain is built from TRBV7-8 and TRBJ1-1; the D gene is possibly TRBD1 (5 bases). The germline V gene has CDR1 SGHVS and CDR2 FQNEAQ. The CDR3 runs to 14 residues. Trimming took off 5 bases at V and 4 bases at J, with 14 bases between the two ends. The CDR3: CASSPMRGGTEAFF. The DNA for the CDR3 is TGTGCCAGCAGCCCCATGAGGGGCGGCACTGAAGCTTTCTTT.

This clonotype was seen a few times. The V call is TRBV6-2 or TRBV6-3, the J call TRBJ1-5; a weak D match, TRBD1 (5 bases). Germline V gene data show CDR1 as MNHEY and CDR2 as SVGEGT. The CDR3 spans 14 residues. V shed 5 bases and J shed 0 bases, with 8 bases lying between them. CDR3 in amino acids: CASSRQISNQPQHF. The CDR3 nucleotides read TGTGCCAGCAGTCGACAGATTAGCAATCAGCCCCAGCATTTT.

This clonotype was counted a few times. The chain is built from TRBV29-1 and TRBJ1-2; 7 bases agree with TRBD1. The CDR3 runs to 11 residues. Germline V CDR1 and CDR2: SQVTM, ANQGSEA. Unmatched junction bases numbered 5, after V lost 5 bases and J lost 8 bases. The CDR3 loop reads CSVRTGEGYTF. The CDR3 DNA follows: TGCAGCGTTAGGACAGGCGAAGGCTACACCTTC.

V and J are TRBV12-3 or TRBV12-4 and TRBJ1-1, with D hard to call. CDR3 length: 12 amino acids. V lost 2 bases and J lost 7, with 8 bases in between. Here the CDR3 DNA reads TGTGCCAGCAGTTTATCAGCAGGTGAAGCTTTCTTT. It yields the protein CASSLSAGEAFF.